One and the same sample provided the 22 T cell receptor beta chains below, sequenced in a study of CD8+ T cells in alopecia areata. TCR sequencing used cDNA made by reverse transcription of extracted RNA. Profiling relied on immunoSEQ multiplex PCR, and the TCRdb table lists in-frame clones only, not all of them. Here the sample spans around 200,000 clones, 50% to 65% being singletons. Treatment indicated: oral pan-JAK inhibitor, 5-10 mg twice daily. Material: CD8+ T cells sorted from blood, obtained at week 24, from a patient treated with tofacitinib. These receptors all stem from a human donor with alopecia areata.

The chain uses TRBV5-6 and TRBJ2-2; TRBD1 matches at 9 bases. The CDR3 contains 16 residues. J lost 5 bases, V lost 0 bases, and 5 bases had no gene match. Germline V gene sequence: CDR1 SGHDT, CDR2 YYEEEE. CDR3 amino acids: CASSLAEQGATGELFF. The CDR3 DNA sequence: TGTGCCAGCAGCTTGGCGGAACAGGGGGCGACCGGGGAGCTGTTTTTT.

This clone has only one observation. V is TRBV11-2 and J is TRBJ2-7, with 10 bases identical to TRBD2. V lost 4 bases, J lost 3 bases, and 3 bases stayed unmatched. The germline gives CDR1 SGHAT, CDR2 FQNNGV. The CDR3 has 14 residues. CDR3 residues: CASSSSGRYYEQYF. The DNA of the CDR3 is TGTGCCAGCAGCTCTAGCGGGAGATACTACGAGCAGTACTTC.

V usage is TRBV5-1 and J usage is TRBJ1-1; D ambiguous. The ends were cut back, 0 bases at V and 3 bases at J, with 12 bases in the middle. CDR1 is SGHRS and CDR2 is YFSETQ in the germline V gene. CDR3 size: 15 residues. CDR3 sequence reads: CASSLVGMADTEAFF. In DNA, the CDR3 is TGCGCCAGCAGCTTGGTAGGAATGGCGGACACTGAAGCTTTCTTT.

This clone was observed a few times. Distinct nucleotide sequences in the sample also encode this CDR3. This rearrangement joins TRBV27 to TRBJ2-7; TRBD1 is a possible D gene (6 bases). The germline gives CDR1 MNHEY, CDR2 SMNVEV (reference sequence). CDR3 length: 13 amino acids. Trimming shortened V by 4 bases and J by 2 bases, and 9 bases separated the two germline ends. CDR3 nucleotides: TGTGCCAGCAGTTACAGGGCTCCCTACGAGCAGTACTTC. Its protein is CASSYRAPYEQYF.

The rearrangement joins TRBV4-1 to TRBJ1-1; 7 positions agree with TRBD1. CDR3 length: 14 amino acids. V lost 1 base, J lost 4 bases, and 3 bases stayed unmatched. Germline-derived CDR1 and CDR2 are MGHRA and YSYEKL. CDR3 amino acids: CASSQVGTATEAFF. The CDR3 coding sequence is TGCGCCAGCAGCCAAGTCGGGACAGCCACTGAAGCTTTCTTT.

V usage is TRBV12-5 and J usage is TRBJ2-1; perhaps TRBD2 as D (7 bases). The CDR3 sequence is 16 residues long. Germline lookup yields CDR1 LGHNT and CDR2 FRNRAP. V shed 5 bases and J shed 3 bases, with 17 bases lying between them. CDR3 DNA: TGTGCTAGTGGTCCCCAAGGGGGGGGATTCTACAATGAGCAGTTCTTC. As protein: CASGPQGGGFYNEQFF.

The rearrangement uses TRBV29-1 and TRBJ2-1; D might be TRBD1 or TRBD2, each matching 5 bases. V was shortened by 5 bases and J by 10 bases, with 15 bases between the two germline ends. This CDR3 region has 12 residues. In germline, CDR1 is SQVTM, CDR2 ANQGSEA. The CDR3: CSVPLGTREQFF. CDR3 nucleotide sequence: TGCAGCGTTCCCCTCGGGACGAGAGAGCAGTTCTTC.

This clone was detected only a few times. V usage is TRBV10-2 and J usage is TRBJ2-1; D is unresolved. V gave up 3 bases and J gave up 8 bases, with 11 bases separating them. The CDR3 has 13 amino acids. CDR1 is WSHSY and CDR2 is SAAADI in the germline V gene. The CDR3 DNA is TGCGCCAGCAGTGATTTTCAGGTGGATGAGCAGTTCTTC. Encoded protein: CASSDFQVDEQFF.

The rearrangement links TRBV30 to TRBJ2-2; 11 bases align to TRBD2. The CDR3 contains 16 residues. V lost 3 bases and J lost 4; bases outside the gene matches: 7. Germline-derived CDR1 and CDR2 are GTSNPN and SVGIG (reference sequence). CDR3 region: CAWRAGLAGGTGELFF. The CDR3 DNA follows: TGTGCCTGGAGGGCCGGGCTAGCGGGGGGCACCGGGGAGCTGTTTTTT.

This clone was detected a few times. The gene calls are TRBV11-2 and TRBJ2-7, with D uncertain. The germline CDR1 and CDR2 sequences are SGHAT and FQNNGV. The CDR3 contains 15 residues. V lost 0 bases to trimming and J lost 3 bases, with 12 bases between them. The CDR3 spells CASSLDLGLNYEQYF. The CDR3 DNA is TGTGCCAGCAGCTTAGATCTTGGTCTTAACTACGAGCAGTACTTC.

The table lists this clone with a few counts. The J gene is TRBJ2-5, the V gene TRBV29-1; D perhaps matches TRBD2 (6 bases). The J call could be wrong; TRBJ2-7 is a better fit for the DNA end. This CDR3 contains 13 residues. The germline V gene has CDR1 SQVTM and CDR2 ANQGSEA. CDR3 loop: CSVEVGGSYEQYF. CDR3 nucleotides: TGCAGCGTTGAAGTGGGGGGCTCCTACGAGCAGTACTTC.

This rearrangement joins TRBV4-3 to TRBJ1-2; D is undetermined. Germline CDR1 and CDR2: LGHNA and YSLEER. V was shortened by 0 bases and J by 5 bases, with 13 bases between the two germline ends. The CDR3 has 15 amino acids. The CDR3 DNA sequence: TGCGCCAGCAGCCAAGATGAGGGAGTGGCGTATGGCTACACCTTC. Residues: CASSQDEGVAYGYTF.

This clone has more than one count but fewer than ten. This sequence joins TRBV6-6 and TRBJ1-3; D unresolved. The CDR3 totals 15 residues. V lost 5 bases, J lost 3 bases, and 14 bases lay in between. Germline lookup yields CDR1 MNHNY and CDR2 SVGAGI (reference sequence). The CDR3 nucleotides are TGTGCCAGCAGTCCCACGACTCTGGGTGGAAACACCATATATTTT. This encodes CASSPTTLGGNTIYF.

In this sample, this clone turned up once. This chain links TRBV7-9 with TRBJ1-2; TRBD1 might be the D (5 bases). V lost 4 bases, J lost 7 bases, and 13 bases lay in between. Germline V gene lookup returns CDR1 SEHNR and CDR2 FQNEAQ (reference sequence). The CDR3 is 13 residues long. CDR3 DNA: TGTGCCAGCAGCTCCCCGGGGGAAGGTGGCTACACCTTC. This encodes CASSSPGEGGYTF.

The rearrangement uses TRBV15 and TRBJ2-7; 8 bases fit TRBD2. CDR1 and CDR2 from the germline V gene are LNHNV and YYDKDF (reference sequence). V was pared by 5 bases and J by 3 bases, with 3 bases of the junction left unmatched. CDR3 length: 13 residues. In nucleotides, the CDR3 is TGTGCCACCAGCGGGACTAGTGGCTACGAGCAGTACTTC. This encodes CATSGTSGYEQYF.

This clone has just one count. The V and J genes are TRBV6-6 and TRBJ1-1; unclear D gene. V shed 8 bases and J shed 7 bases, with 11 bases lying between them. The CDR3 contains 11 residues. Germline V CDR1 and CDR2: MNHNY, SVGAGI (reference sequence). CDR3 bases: TGTGCCAGCGAGAAAGGGTTTGAAGCTTTCTTT. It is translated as CASEKGFEAFF.

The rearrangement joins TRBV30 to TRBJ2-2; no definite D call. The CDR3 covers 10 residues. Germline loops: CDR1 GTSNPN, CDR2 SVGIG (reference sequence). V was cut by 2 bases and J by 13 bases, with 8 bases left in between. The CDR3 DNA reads TGTGCCTGGAGTACCGTCGGGCTGTTTTTT. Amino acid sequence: CAWSTVGLFF.

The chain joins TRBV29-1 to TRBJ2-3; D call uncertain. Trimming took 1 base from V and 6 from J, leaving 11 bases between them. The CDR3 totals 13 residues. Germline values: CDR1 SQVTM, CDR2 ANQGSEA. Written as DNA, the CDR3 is TGCAGCGTTGAAGCGGTGGCAATCGATACGCAGTATTTT. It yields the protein CSVEAVAIDTQYF.

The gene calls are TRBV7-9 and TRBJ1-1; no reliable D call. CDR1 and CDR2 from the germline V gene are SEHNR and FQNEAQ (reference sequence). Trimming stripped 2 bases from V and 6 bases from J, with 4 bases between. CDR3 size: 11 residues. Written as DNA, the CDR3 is TGTGCCAGCAGCTTAACCCCTGAAGCTTTCTTT. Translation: CASSLTPEAFF.

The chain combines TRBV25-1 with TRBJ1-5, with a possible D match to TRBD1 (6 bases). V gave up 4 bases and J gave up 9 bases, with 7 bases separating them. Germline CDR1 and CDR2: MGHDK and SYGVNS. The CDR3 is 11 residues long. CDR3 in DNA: TGTGCCAGCAGTGGAGGGGGGCCCCAGCATTTT. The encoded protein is CASSGGGPQHF.

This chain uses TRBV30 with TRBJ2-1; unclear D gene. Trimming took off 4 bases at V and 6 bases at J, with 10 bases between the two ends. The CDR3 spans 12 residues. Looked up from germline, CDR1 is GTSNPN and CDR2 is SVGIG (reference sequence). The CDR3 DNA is TGTGCCTGGAAGCCATGGGGCAATGAGCAGTTCTTC. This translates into CAWKPWGNEQFF. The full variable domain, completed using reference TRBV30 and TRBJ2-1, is SQTIHQWPATLVQPVGSPLSLECTVEGTSNPNLYWYRQAAGRGLQLLFYSVGIGQISSEVPQNLSASRPQDRQFILSSKKLLLSDSGFYLCAWKPWGNEQFFGPGTRLTVL.

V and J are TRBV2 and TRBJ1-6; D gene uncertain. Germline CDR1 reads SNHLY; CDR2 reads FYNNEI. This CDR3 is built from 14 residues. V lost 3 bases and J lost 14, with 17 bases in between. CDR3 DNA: TGTGCCAGCAGTGAGTGGACTGACAACGTGGCCCTCCACTTT. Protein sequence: CASSEWTDNVALHF.